The entry below describes one TCR beta chain. Trimming took 7 bases from V and 0 from J, leaving 16 bases between them. In germline, CDR1 is SGHRS, CDR2 YFSETQ. The CDR3 runs to 16 residues. TCRdb's copy holds only in-frame clones and misses some; the assay was immunoSEQ multiplex PCR. The sample includes around 280,000 clones, about 90% of them seen just once. This sample stems from a study of blood T cell repertoires in COVID-19. In the study overall: Sample material is recorded as cDNA or gDNA derived from T cells, B-cell-depleted T cells, or PBMCs.

The chain employs TRBV5-1 and TRBJ1-4, with D tentatively TRBD1 (6 bases). Material: PBMCs or T cells enriched from blood (not recorded which). The sequence came from a young woman with acute COVID-19. The DNA for the CDR3 is TGCGCCAGCGCAAAGACAGGCTATGCAACTAATGAAAAACTGTTTTTT. The encoded protein is CASAKTGYATNEKLFF.